This entry lists 5 T cell receptor beta chains sequenced from one sample in a study of sequential checkpoint blockade in melanoma. Method: immunoSEQ multiplex PCR; TCRdb's copy keeps in-frame clones and lacks some. This sample carries about 13,000 clones, 82% of them seen once, and the ten largest clones take around 28%. The treatment was: randomized to nivolumab then ipilimumab (arm A) or the reverse (arm B). The sequencing used CD8+ T cells sorted from blood (inferred from file names), collected from a patient given nivolumab and ipilimumab in sequence. The receptors come from a human donor with melanoma.

The chain uses TRBV7-9 and TRBJ1-5, with a tentative D call TRBD1 (5 bases). The CDR3 has 15 amino acids. V gave up 5 bases and J gave up 7 bases, with 18 bases separating them. Germline CDR1 SEHNR, CDR2 FQNEAQ (reference sequence). The CDR3 DNA is TGTGCCAGCAGCCCAGGCGAGAGGGGAGGACAGCCCCAGCATTTT. It is translated as CASSPGERGGQPQHF.

This clone was picked up one time. This chain joins TRBV5-1 and TRBJ2-7; D is unresolved. The CDR3 is 14 residues long. V was clipped by 1 base and J by 3 bases, with 11 bases between them. The germline CDR1 and CDR2 sequences are SGHRS and YFSETQ. The CDR3 bases are TGCGCCAGCAGCTTGTGGTCACAGAACTACGAGCAGTACTTC. It encodes CASSLWSQNYEQYF.

V is TRBV27 and J is TRBJ2-5, with a tentative D call TRBD2 (6 bases). With 4 bases removed from V and 5 bases from J, the gap between germline ends came to 26 bases. The CDR3 is 18 amino acids. Germline V gives CDR1 MNHEY, CDR2 SMNVEV (reference sequence). The CDR3 is CASSSSAGGINTGETQYF. As DNA, the CDR3 is TGTGCCAGCAGTTCCTCAGCTGGCGGGATTAATACGGGGGAGACCCAGTACTTC.

J is TRBJ2-7 and V is TRBV27; 9 bases are shared with TRBD2. CDR1 MNHEY and CDR2 SMNVEV come from the germline V gene (reference sequence). V lost 1 base, J lost 6 bases, and 13 bases stayed unmatched. The CDR3 is 17 residues long. The CDR3 DNA follows: TGTGCCAGCAGTTTATTATTGGTAGCGGGAGAGTTCGGCGAGCAGTACTTC. It translates to CASSLLLVAGEFGEQYF.

V gene TRBV5-1 combines with J gene TRBJ2-1, with D maybe TRBD2 (6 bases). There are 17 residues in the CDR3. Trimming stripped 4 bases from V and 0 bases from J, with 17 bases between. Per germline, CDR1 SGHRS and CDR2 YFSETQ. In DNA form, the CDR3 reads TGCGCCAGCAGCCGGGAGTTAGCGCGGAGCTCCTACAATGAGCAGTTCTTC. Translating gives CASSRELARSSYNEQFF. Together with reference TRBV5-1 and TRBJ2-1, the CDR3 gives the full variable domain: KAGVTQTPRYLIKTRGQQVTLSCSPISGHRSVSWYQQTPGQGLQFLFEYFSETQRNKGNFPGRFSGRQFSNSRSEMNVSTLELGDSALYLCASSRELARSSYNEQFFGPGTRLTVL.